Listed below are T cell receptor beta chains from one sample, sequenced in a study of control samples from healthy donors and cancer patients. The repertoire was sequenced with immunoSEQ multiplex PCR; TCRdb's copy has only in-frame clones and lacks some. The repertoire holds roughly 89,000 clones, with around 92% as singletons. Sequenced sample: blood. The receptors were sampled from a man aged 45 to 65 in good health. The CDR3 runs from the conserved cysteine through the conserved F or W. Each record gives: clone size, D gene, J gene, V gene, CDR3 protein, CDR3 DNA. A D gene is named only where the DNA matches it firmly. Part of the rows lack a size; the others show once, few, many or a class for expanded clones.

NA | NA | TRBJ2-1 | TRBV30 | CAWGPRRGIPNEQFF | TGTGCCTGGGGCCCTCGCCGGGGGATTCCCAATGAGCAGTTCTTC
NA | TRBD1 | TRBJ2-3 | TRBV5-4 | CASSLATGADTQYF | TGTGCCAGCAGCTTGGCGACAGGGGCAGATACGCAGTATTTT
few | NA | TRBJ1-2 | TRBV24-1 | CATSDSRSSYTF | TGTGCCACCAGTGATTCCCGTTCTAGCTACACCTTC
NA | NA | TRBJ2-5 | TRBV15 | CATSRDSGNLQETQYF | TGTGCCACCAGCAGAGACTCAGGGAACCTCCAAGAGACCCAGTACTTC
NA | NA | TRBJ1-2 | TRBV10-1 | CASSASTFPYGYTF | TGCGCCAGCAGTGCCTCTACCTTTCCCTATGGCTACACCTTC
NA | TRBD1 | TRBJ1-1 | TRBV19 | CASSFRTGLMNTEAFF | TGTGCCAGTAGTTTCCGGACAGGGCTCATGAACACTGAAGCTTTCTTT
NA | TRBD1 | TRBJ1-2 | TRBV27 | CASSLGQGYMGYTF | TGTGCCAGCAGTTTGGGACAGGGGTATATGGGCTACACCTTC
NA | TRBD2 | TRBJ2-3 | TRBV9 | CASSVGLAGITDTQYF | TGTGCCAGCAGCGTGGGACTAGCGGGGATCACAGATACGCAGTATTTT
NA | TRBD1 | TRBJ2-4 | TRBV19 | CASSPPRGAKNIQYF | TGTGCCAGTAGTCCCCCCAGGGGGGCCAAAAACATTCAGTACTTC
once | NA | TRBJ2-1 | TRBV14 | CASSQGRRGTEREQFF | TGTGCCAGCAGCCAAGGGCGTCGTGGGACCGAGAGGGAGCAGTTCTTC
NA | TRBD1 | TRBJ1-2 | TRBV19 | CASSIGTGNGYTF | TGTGCCAGTAGTATCGGGACAGGGAATGGCTACACCTTC
NA | NA | TRBJ1-5 | TRBV7-2 | CASSLKGGGQPQHF | TGTGCCAGCAGCTTAAAGGGGGGTGGTCAGCCCCAGCATTTT
once | NA | TRBJ2-2 | TRBV15 | CATSRVRTVGQGELFF | TGTGCCACCAGCAGAGTAAGGACAGTAGGTCAAGGGGAGCTGTTTTTT
NA | NA | TRBJ1-1 | TRBV24-1 | CATSKGLNTEAFF | TGTGCCACCAGTAAAGGGCTGAACACTGAAGCTTTCTTT
NA | NA | TRBJ1-6 | TRBV29-1 | CSVGLGDNSPLHF | TGCAGCGTTGGCTTGGGGGATAATTCACCCCTCCACTTT
few | TRBD1 | TRBJ2-5 | TRBV5-1 | CASSLDPGGATQYF | TGCGCCAGCAGCTTGGATCCAGGGGGCGCGACCCAGTACTTC
NA | NA | TRBJ1-1 | TRBV7-9 | CASSLGVTEAFF | TGTGCCAGCAGCTTAGGGGTCACTGAAGCTTTCTTT
NA | NA | TRBJ2-7 | TRBV6-2/TRBV6-3 | CASSYSRGSYEQYF | TGTGCCAGCAGTTACTCTCGGGGTTCCTACGAGCAGTACTTC
NA | NA | TRBJ1-1 | TRBV30 | CAWNVQTEAFF | TGTGCCTGGAACGTCCAGACTGAAGCTTTCTTT
NA | TRBD1 | TRBJ1-5 | TRBV12-5 | CASGWTGREQPQHF | TGTGCTAGTGGTTGGACAGGGCGGGAACAGCCCCAGCATTTT
once | NA | TRBJ1-2 | TRBV24-1 | CATSDTTANYGYTF | TGTGCCACCAGTGACACGACAGCCAACTATGGCTACACCTTC
NA | NA | TRBJ1-5 | TRBV2 | CASSSLSNQPQHF | TGTGCCAGCAGTTCCCTTAGCAATCAGCCCCAGCATTTT